This passage covers 11 T cell receptor beta chains from one sample sequenced in a study of cytomegalovirus exposure and HLA in healthy donors. 60 Vbeta and 13 Jbeta primers were used in PCR. TCRdb's copy holds only in-frame clones and misses some; the assay was immunoSEQ multiplex PCR. The repertoire table contains fewer than 85,000 clones. The sample comprised PBMCs. The origin of the receptors is a female donor in good health and CMV-seropositive.

The gene calls are TRBV7-3 and TRBJ2-1, with 12 bases lining up with TRBD2. Unmatched junction bases numbered 6, after V lost 5 bases and J lost 1 base. The CDR3 extends over 17 amino acids. Germline V gives CDR1 SGHTA, CDR2 FQGTGA. As DNA, the CDR3 is TGTGCCAGCAGCGACGAGACTAGCGGGGGATCCTACAATGAGCAGTTCTTC. As protein: CASSDETSGGSYNEQFF.

The chain has TRBV29-1 and TRBJ2-3; 12 bases are shared with TRBD2. This CDR3 region has 19 residues. Germline V gene lookup returns CDR1 SQVTM and CDR2 ANQGSEA. V dropped 1 base and J dropped 0; count of bases not matched to a gene: 11. CDR3 in amino acids: CSVEGALAGGRISTDTQYF. The CDR3 DNA reads TGCAGCGTTGAAGGGGCACTAGCGGGGGGCCGAATTAGCACAGATACGCAGTATTTT.

The chain recombines TRBV4-1 with TRBJ2-1; 8 bases fit TRBD2. Germline V CDR1 and CDR2: MGHRA, YSYEKL. V was pared by 5 bases and J by 1 base, with 10 bases of the junction left unmatched. The CDR3 contains 17 residues. CDR3: CASSSFGGAVSYNEQFF. The CDR3 region has the DNA TGCGCCAGCAGCTCGTTCGGGGGGGCGGTTTCCTACAATGAGCAGTTCTTC.

This chain uses TRBV20-1 with TRBJ2-7; D remains unclear. Germline CDR1 reads DFQATT; CDR2 reads SNEGSKA (reference sequence). V was clipped by 3 bases and J by 6 bases, with 9 bases between them. This CDR3 region has 11 residues. CDR3 bases: TGCAGTGCTAGCGGTTCGGGCGAGCAGTACTTC. Translation: CSASGSGEQYF.

J is TRBJ2-3 and V is TRBV15, with D perhaps TRBD1 (7 bases). The CDR3 totals 12 residues. Germline CDR1 LNHNV, CDR2 YYDKDF (reference sequence). V lost 6 bases and J 8 bases, leaving 12 bases between the germline ends. Here the CDR3 reads CATRRQGGTQYF. The CDR3 coding sequence is TGTGCCACCAGAAGACAGGGAGGTACGCAGTATTTT. Combining the CDR3 with reference TRBV15 and TRBJ2-3 gives the whole variable domain DAMVIQNPRYQVTQFGKPVTLSCSQTLNHNVMYWYQQKSSQAPKLLFHYYDKDFNNEADTPDNFQSRRPNTSFCFLDIRSPGLGDTAMYLCATRRQGGTQYFGPGTRLTVL.

The chain has TRBV9 and TRBJ2-1; D remains unclear. Per the germline V gene, CDR1 is SGDLS and CDR2 is YYNGEE. The ends were cut back, 0 bases at V and 5 bases at J, with 12 bases in the middle. The CDR3 has 15 amino acids. The CDR3 loop is CASSVGPTRDNEQFF. Here the CDR3 DNA reads TGTGCCAGCAGCGTAGGTCCTACACGGGACAATGAGCAGTTCTTC.

The chain couples TRBV19 to TRBJ2-5; D possibly corresponds to TRBD2 (6 bases). Germline V gene data show CDR1 as LNHDA and CDR2 as SQIVND (reference sequence). Trimming pared 6 bases from V and 5 bases from J, leaving 19 bases between. This CDR3 is 15 amino acids long. CDR3 bases: TGTGCCAGTAGGTGGAGGGGAGCCAGGGAGGAGACCCAGTACTTC. It specifies CASRWRGAREETQYF.

The chain couples TRBV9 to TRBJ2-2, with a possible D match to TRBD2 (6 bases). Germline values: CDR1 SGDLS, CDR2 YYNGEE. The CDR3 runs to 13 residues. Trimming shortened V by 0 bases and J by 6 bases, and 6 bases separated the two germline ends. This CDR3 is CASSVGGAGELFF. DNA of the CDR3: TGTGCCAGCAGCGTAGGGGGGGCCGGGGAGCTGTTTTTT.

The chain combines TRBV14 with TRBJ2-1, with D maybe TRBD2 (6 bases). Germline V gives CDR1 SGHDN, CDR2 FVKESK. The V gene lost 4 bases and the J gene lost 0 bases, with 10 bases spanning the gap. CDR3 length equals 15 residues. The CDR3 nucleotides read TGTGCCAGCAGCCGGGACTCTTACTCCTACAATGAGCAGTTCTTC. Its protein product is CASSRDSYSYNEQFF.

The V call is TRBV6-5, the J call TRBJ2-3; TRBD1 is a possible D gene (6 bases). Germline V gene lookup returns CDR1 MNHEY and CDR2 SVGAGI. The V end was cut by 3 bases, the J end by 3 bases, with 16 bases between. The CDR3 totals 16 residues. The CDR3 nucleotides are TGTGCCAGCAGTTATTTCAGACCCACAGGGACAGATACGCAGTATTTT. It specifies CASSYFRPTGTDTQYF.

This chain links TRBV7-6 with TRBJ2-1; 11 bases are a match to TRBD2. The CDR3 length is 18 residues. The germline V gene has CDR1 SGHVS and CDR2 FNYEAQ. The ends lost 0 bases at V and 4 bases at J; junction bases unmatched: 8. CDR3 DNA: TGTGCCAGCAGCTTAGCGTTTGATAGCGGGGGGGGTTACAATGAGCAGTTCTTC. Residues: CASSLAFDSGGGYNEQFF.